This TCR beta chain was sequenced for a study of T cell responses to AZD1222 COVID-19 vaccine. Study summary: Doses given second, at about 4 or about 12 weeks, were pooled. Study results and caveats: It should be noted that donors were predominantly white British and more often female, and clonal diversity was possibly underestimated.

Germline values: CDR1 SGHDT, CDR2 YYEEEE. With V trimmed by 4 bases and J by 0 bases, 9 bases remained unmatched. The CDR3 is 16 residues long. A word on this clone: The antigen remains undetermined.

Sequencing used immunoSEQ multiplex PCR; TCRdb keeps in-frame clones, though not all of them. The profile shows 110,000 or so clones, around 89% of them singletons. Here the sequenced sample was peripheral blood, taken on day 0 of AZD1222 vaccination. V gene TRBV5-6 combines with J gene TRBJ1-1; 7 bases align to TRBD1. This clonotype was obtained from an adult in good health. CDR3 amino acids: CASSPDRANMNTEAFF. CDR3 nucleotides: TGTGCCAGCAGCCCTGACAGGGCGAACATGAACACTGAAGCTTTCTTT.